This T cell receptor (beta chain) derives from a study of T cell repertoires in aging, cancer and after chemotherapy. TRB rearrangements spanning V, D and J were amplified using mixed TRB-A/B primers. TCRdb reprocessed the multiplex PCR reads with MiXCR, giving one entry per CDR3 protein. This table holds approximately 13,000 distinct CDR3 sequences, 26% found once. The CDR3 spans 16 residues. V shed 3 bases, J shed 2 bases, and the junction held 5 bases outside the gene matches. Amplification of TCR beta used genomic DNA extracted from peripheral blood. This TCR was sampled from a human donor in good health. The sample consisted of blood. The rearrangement uses TRBV12-3 or TRBV12-4 and TRBJ1-4; 8 bases are a match to TRBD1. The chain's CDR3 is CASSFMQGATNEKLFF. In DNA, the CDR3 is TGTGCCAGCAGTTTCATGCAGGGGGCGACTAATGAAAAACTGTTTTTT.